The 27 T cell receptor beta chains reported below all come from one sample, sequenced in a study of glioma-infiltrating T cells listed by TCRdb under 2016. Sequencing took place on an Illumina MiSeq. The iRepertoire nested amplicon-rescue multiplex PCR (arm-PCR) platform was used to amplify TCR alpha and beta CDR3 regions from RNA. TCRdb redid the processing of the public reads, applying fastp at Q25 and MiXCR, and retained in-frame beta chains. Identical CDR3 proteins give one entry, which carries the most common genes and DNA. Across this sample there are around 130,000 distinct CDR3 sequences, with roughly a quarter seen only once. The ten top clones hold 27% of the sample. Sequencing was performed on glioma tissue, nonneoplastic brain tissue, or PBMCs (not recorded which). The source is a human donor with low-grade glioma or glioblastoma, undergoing nonglioma brain surgery, or in good health (not recorded which).

The chain combines TRBV3-1 with TRBJ2-3; 12 positions match TRBD1. V dropped 8 bases and J dropped 3; count of bases not matched to a gene: 6. This CDR3 is built from 15 residues. Looked up from germline, CDR1 is LGHDT and CDR2 is YNNKEL (reference sequence). The CDR3 nucleotides are TGTGCCAGCGCCTGGGGACAGGGGGCAACAGATACGCAGTATTTT. It translates to CASAWGQGATDTQYF.

This clonotype was counted only a few times. The rearrangement links TRBV6-1 to TRBJ2-5; 11 bases are shared with TRBD2. The CDR3 length is 18 residues. CDR1 and CDR2 (germline): MNHNS, SASEGT. J was trimmed by 5 bases and V by 7 bases; bases with no gene match: 18. The CDR3 bases are TGTGCCAGCACCCTGAACGCTCCTGGACTAGCGGGTGGCGAGACCCAGTACTTC. This gives the protein CASTLNAPGLAGGETQYF.

The table lists this clonotype with a few counts. The rearrangement joins TRBV7-9 to TRBJ1-3; unclear D gene. V was shortened by 8 bases and J by 2 bases, with 4 bases between the two germline ends. The CDR3 covers 11 residues. CDR1 and CDR2 from the germline V gene are SEHNR and FQNEAQ (reference sequence). CDR3 region: CASGPGNTIYF. The CDR3 DNA sequence: TGTGCCAGCGGCCCTGGAAACACCATATATTTT.

This clonotype occurred a few times. V and J are TRBV14 and TRBJ2-1, with unresolved D. Germline CDR1 is SGHDN and CDR2 is FVKESK. V lost 1 base, J lost 5 bases, and 9 bases lay in between. This CDR3 spans 14 amino acids. Here the CDR3 reads CASSQGYGDNEQFF. DNA for the CDR3: TGTGCCAGCAGCCAAGGATATGGCGACAATGAGCAGTTCTTC. Complete variable domain (other parts from reference TRBV14 and TRBJ2-1): EAGVTQFPSHSVIEKGQTVTLRCDPISGHDNLYWYRRVMGKEIKFLLHFVKESKQDESGMPNNRFLAERTGGTYSTLKVQPAELEDSGVYFCASSQGYGDNEQFFGPGTRLTVL.

This clonotype was counted between two and nine times. The rearrangement links TRBV11-2 to TRBJ2-3; D is unclear. The V gene's germline CDR1 is SGHAT and CDR2 FQNNGV. The CDR3 extends over 15 amino acids. The V gene lost 5 bases and the J gene lost 6 bases, with 18 bases spanning the gap. CDR3 sequence (DNA): TGTGCCAGCAGCGCGCCCCGGACCCCAGCGGATACGCAGTATTTT. Protein sequence: CASSAPRTPADTQYF.

The chain has TRBV19 and TRBJ1-6, with D maybe TRBD1 (5 bases). Per germline, CDR1 LNHDA and CDR2 SQIVND (reference sequence). The V gene lost 1 base and the J gene lost 15 bases, with 10 bases spanning the gap. The CDR3 consists of 12 residues. DNA for the CDR3: TGTGCCAGTAGTATAGCAGGGATTAGCCTCCACTTT. It encodes CASSIAGISLHF.

The gene calls are TRBV12-3 or TRBV12-4 and TRBJ1-1, with 8 bases identical to TRBD1. V was clipped by 5 bases and J by 6 bases; unmatched bases: 11. CDR3 length equals 15 residues. Here the CDR3 reads CASSPGQGGGAEAFF. The DNA of the CDR3 is TGTGCCAGCAGTCCTGGACAGGGAGGGGGGGCTGAAGCTTTCTTT.

The sample holds many counts of this clonotype. This chain links TRBV6-1 with TRBJ2-5; 9 bases are a match to TRBD1. Per germline, CDR1 MNHNS and CDR2 SASEGT. CDR3 length: 14 amino acids. V gave up 5 bases and J gave up 6 bases; unmatched junction bases: 7. CDR3 loop: CASSSDRGRKTQYF. For the CDR3, the DNA is TGTGCCAGCAGTTCAGACAGGGGGAGGAAGACCCAGTACTTC.

This clonotype was observed at least ten times. This chain links TRBV7-9 with TRBJ2-1, with 8 positions matching TRBD1. CDR1 is SEHNR and CDR2 is FQNEAQ in the germline V gene (reference sequence). With V trimmed by 4 bases and J by 4 bases, 3 bases remained unmatched. The CDR3 loop spans 14 amino acids. The CDR3 sequence: CASSSTGGYNEQFF. Written as DNA, the CDR3 is TGTGCCAGCAGCTCTACAGGGGGATACAATGAGCAGTTCTTC.

A few counts support this clonotype. CDR3 sequence reads: CASSPRREGTEAFF. The CDR3 nucleotides read TGTGCCAGCAGTCCGCGTCGGGAAGGCACTGAAGCTTTCTTT. V gene TRBV27 combines with J gene TRBJ1-1; D is uncertain. Germline CDR1 reads MNHEY; CDR2 reads SMNVEV (reference sequence). The CDR3 is made up of 14 amino acids. Trimming took off 5 bases at V and 4 bases at J, with 14 bases between the two ends.

This clonotype was detected only a few times. The J gene is TRBJ2-1, the V gene TRBV3-1; D not certain. The V end was cut by 5 bases, the J end by 5 bases, with 10 bases between. The CDR3 covers 13 residues. Germline V gene data show CDR1 as LGHDT and CDR2 as YNNKEL (reference sequence). As DNA, the CDR3 is TGTGCCAGCAGCTCGGCCTGGAACAATGAGCAGTTCTTC. This gives the protein CASSSAWNNEQFF.

This chain joins TRBV20-1 and TRBJ2-7; TRBD1 is a possible D gene (8 bases). Germline CDR1 reads DFQATT; CDR2 reads SNEGSKA (reference sequence). Trimming left V 6 bases short and J 7 bases short, with 19 bases between. The CDR3 length is 13 residues. The CDR3 sequence is CSAGGQAGGEQYV. The CDR3 nucleotides are TGCAGTGCGGGGGGACAGGCCGGGGGGGAGCAGTACGTC.

This clonotype came up many times. The V call is TRBV28, the J call TRBJ2-6; TRBD2 is a possible D gene (5 bases). Trimming pared 3 bases from V and 0 bases from J, leaving 12 bases between. This CDR3 comprises 17 residues. Germline V lookup: CDR1 MDHEN, CDR2 SYDVKM. The CDR3 DNA sequence: TGTGCCAGCAGTTTTGATGCGGGTGTCTCTGGGGCCAACGTCCTGACTTTC. Amino acids: CASSFDAGVSGANVLTF.

This clonotype came up many times. The V and J genes are TRBV2 and TRBJ2-3; D is unclear. Trimming cost V 4 bases and J 6 bases, with 17 bases left between them. This CDR3 region has 15 residues. Germline loops: CDR1 SNHLY, CDR2 FYNNEI. The CDR3 loop is CASSVLFGDPDTQYF. In nucleotides, the CDR3 is TGTGCCAGCAGTGTCCTGTTTGGTGACCCTGATACGCAGTATTTT.

The rearrangement uses TRBV9 and TRBJ1-6; no reliable D call. This CDR3 spans 15 amino acids. Trimming pared 3 bases from V and 7 bases from J, leaving 14 bases between. Germline CDR1 reads SGDLS; CDR2 reads YYNGEE. The CDR3 here is CASSGVAVGNSPLHF. The CDR3 DNA follows: TGTGCCAGCAGCGGAGTTGCCGTGGGGAATTCACCCCTCCACTTT. Full variable domain (outside the CDR3, taken from reference TRBV9 and TRBJ1-6): DSGVTQTPKHLITATGQRVTLRCSPRSGDLSVYWYQQSLDQGLQFLIQYYNGEERAKGNILERFSAQQFPDLHSELNLSSLELGDSALYFCASSGVAVGNSPLHFGNGTRLTVT.

In this sample, this clonotype turned up once. V is TRBV7-7 and J is TRBJ2-1, with TRBD2 matching 15 bases. Germline trimming cut 5 bases from V and 8 bases from J; bases unmatched to any gene: 10. Germline V lookup: CDR1 SSHAT, CDR2 FNYEAQ (reference sequence). This CDR3 region has 17 residues. For the CDR3, the DNA is TGTGCCAGCAGCCCCAGGACTAGCGGGGGGGCCGGGGATGAGCAGTTCTTC. Encoded protein: CASSPRTSGGAGDEQFF.

This clonotype was seen ten or more times. CDR3 in amino acids: CASRSGGSTEAFF. In DNA, the CDR3 is TGTGCCAGCAGATCGGGGGGGAGCACTGAAGCTTTCTTT. The chain employs TRBV28 and TRBJ1-1, with D tentatively TRBD1 (5 bases). Per germline, CDR1 MDHEN and CDR2 SYDVKM. Trimming removed 6 bases at V and 4 bases at J, with 12 bases between. The CDR3 loop spans 13 amino acids.

This clonotype was detected ten times or more. The rearrangement joins TRBV6-1 to TRBJ2-5, with D uncertain. CDR3 size: 13 residues. V was trimmed by 1 base and J by 7 bases, leaving 10 bases between them. In germline, CDR1 is MNHNS, CDR2 SASEGT. Written as DNA, the CDR3 is TGTGCCAGCAGTGAAGGGCCCCTCGGGACCCAGTACTTC. Translating it yields CASSEGPLGTQYF.

This clonotype was counted only a few times. The V gene is TRBV14, the J gene TRBJ2-7; D gene unclear. V lost 3 bases and J 3 bases, leaving 18 bases between the germline ends. The CDR3 loop spans 16 amino acids. Looked up from germline, CDR1 is SGHDN and CDR2 is FVKESK. In nucleotides, the CDR3 is TGTGCCAGCAGCCATCCCATAGGACGGGCTCACTACGAGCAGTACGTC. This translates into CASSHPIGRAHYEQYV.

This clonotype turned up a few times. The V gene is TRBV20-1, the J gene TRBJ1-2, with D perhaps matching TRBD1 (6 bases). This CDR3 region has 12 residues. Germline CDR1 and CDR2: DFQATT and SNEGSKA (reference sequence). Trimming took 3 bases from V and 7 from J, leaving 12 bases between them. The chain's CDR3 is CSASRGASGYTF. The CDR3 DNA is TGCAGTGCTAGTCGGGGGGCAAGTGGCTACACCTTC.

Comment on this clonotype: A much larger clone lies a single base off, so this may be a read error. The chain carries TRBV28 and TRBJ1-4, with 7 bases fitting TRBD1. The germline CDR1 and CDR2 sequences are MDHEN and SYDVKM. After removal of 2 bases from V and 11 bases from J, the junction contained 8 bases not matched to a gene. The CDR3 is made up of 14 amino acids. CDR3 DNA sequence: TGTGCCAGCAGTTTAAAGGGGGCGGATTGGAAACTGTTTTTT. Protein: CASSLKGADWKLFF.

The J gene is TRBJ2-3, the V gene TRBV20-1; 13 nucleotides agree with TRBD2. Trimming at V came to 0 bases and at J to 5 bases, leaving 11 bases not matched to a gene. The CDR3 consists of 18 residues. Germline CDR1 and CDR2: DFQATT and SNEGSKA (reference sequence). The CDR3 here is CSARDLGGLAGFKDTQYF. CDR3 bases: TGCAGTGCTAGAGATTTGGGGGGACTAGCGGGGTTTAAAGATACGCAGTATTTT.

As to this clonotype: A much larger clone lies one base from this, so it may be a read error. The chain recombines TRBV12-3 or TRBV12-4 with TRBJ2-1; perhaps TRBD2 as D (5 bases). V lost 6 bases, J lost 13 bases, and 22 bases lay in between. The CDR3 has 14 amino acids. CDR3 sequence (DNA): TGTGCCAGCAGCCGAGGGTCGACCCCCGAGACCCAGTTCTTC. Its protein product is CASSRGSTPETQFF.

This clonotype was seen at least ten times. The gene calls are TRBV6-1 and TRBJ2-7, with 12 bases identical to TRBD2. Germline values: CDR1 MNHNS, CDR2 SASEGT. The CDR3 is 15 residues long. The junction had 10 bases not matched to a gene; V was cut back by 7 bases and J by 6 bases. CDR3 sequence (DNA): TGTGCCAGCAACCCGGGACTAGCGGGCCGGGGCGAGCAGTACGTC. It encodes CASNPGLAGRGEQYV.

This clonotype was recorded at least ten times. The gene calls are TRBV6-2 or TRBV6-3 and TRBJ2-3; 9 bases align to TRBD2. Looked up from germline, CDR1 is MNHEY and CDR2 is SVGEGT. The CDR3 has 15 amino acids. V was clipped by 2 bases and J by 6 bases; unmatched bases: 6. CDR3 protein: CASSYVWRGGDTQYF. As DNA, the CDR3 is TGTGCCAGCAGTTACGTTTGGCGGGGGGGCGATACGCAGTATTTT.

This clonotype showed up many times. This rearrangement joins TRBV27 to TRBJ2-2, with unresolved D. The CDR3 runs to 14 residues. V was shortened by 2 bases and J by 1 base, with 5 bases between the two germline ends. The germline V gene has CDR1 MNHEY and CDR2 SMNVEV (reference sequence). For the CDR3, the DNA is TGTGCCAGCAGTTTACCACAGAACACCGGGGAGCTGTTTTTT. Amino acid sequence: CASSLPQNTGELFF.

This clonotype was observed a single time. At one of its ends the junction is not consistent with the germline gene, which may arise from a read error. The chain couples TRBV20-1 to TRBJ2-3; 12 nucleotides line up with TRBD2. The CDR3 totals 16 residues. Germline CDR1 and CDR2: DFQATT and SNEGSKA (reference sequence). The CDR3 DNA is TGCAGTGCTAGAAGGCCTAGCGGGGGGGAGACAGATACGCAGTGTTTT. As protein: CSARRPSGGETDTQCF.